The next 26 T cell receptor beta chains were all read from a single sample in a study of T cells after yellow fever vaccination. In TCRdb, the 5' RACE reads were re-called with MiXCR into one record per CDR3 protein. Of some 420,000 distinct CDR3 sequences in the sample, roughly a sixth were seen once. The sample here was PBMCs, taken before the yellow fever booster vaccination. These receptors all come from a man between 18 and 35 years old who received the YFV17D yellow fever vaccine.

V is TRBV11-2 and J is TRBJ1-3, with D possibly TRBD1 on 6 matching bases. V lost 4 bases and J 2 bases, leaving 12 bases between the germline ends. The CDR3 is 15 amino acids. Per germline, CDR1 SGHAT and CDR2 FQNNGV. The DNA of the CDR3 is TGTGCCAGCAGCTCCCCCCGGGGGCCTGGAAACACCATATATTTT. Amino acids: CASSSPRGPGNTIYF.

Ten or more counts support this clonotype. V gene TRBV4-1 combines with J gene TRBJ2-7, with a possible D match to TRBD1 (6 bases). The CDR3 contains 13 residues. The V end was cut by 4 bases, the J end by 3 bases, with 10 bases between. In germline, CDR1 is MGHRA, CDR2 YSYEKL. This chain's CDR3 is CASSREGGYEQYV. The CDR3 nucleotides are TGCGCCAGCAGCCGGGAAGGGGGCTACGAGCAGTACGTC.

DNA for the CDR3: TGTGCCAGCACCGGACAGGGTGCGGCTGAAGCTTTCTTT. This codes for CASTGQGAAEAFF. The J gene is TRBJ1-1, the V gene TRBV5-6, with 8 nucleotides matching TRBD1. After removal of 6 bases from V and 6 bases from J, the junction contained 7 bases not matched to a gene. Germline CDR1 and CDR2: SGHDT and YYEEEE. The CDR3 covers 13 residues.

This clonotype has just a few counts. This chain uses TRBV5-1 with TRBJ2-3; 10 positions agree with TRBD2. The J segment lost 2 bases and the V segment lost 0 bases, leaving 15 bases of the junction unmatched. CDR1 is SGHRS and CDR2 is YFSETQ in the germline V gene. This CDR3 has 20 residues. As DNA, the CDR3 is TGCGCCAGCAGCTTGGTCGGTAGTCTAGCGGGGGTCGGATACACAGATACGCAGTATTTT. This translates into CASSLVGSLAGVGYTDTQYF. Using reference TRBV5-1 and TRBJ2-3 for the parts outside the CDR3, the full variable domain is KAGVTQTPRYLIKTRGQQVTLSCSPISGHRSVSWYQQTPGQGLQFLFEYFSETQRNKGNFPGRFSGRQFSNSRSEMNVSTLELGDSALYLCASSLVGSLAGVGYTDTQYFGPGTRLTVL.

V is TRBV3-1 and J is TRBJ2-3; D is uncertain. TRBJ2-5 matches the DNA end more closely, so the J call is doubtful. CDR1 and CDR2 from the germline V gene are LGHDT and YNNKEL (reference sequence). CDR3 length: 15 amino acids. The CDR3 coding sequence is TGTGCCAGCAGCCAAGATAGTTCCCCCTCGTTGACCCAGTACTTC. It yields the protein CASSQDSSPSLTQYF.

The chain employs TRBV5-1 and TRBJ2-3, with D unresolved. In germline, CDR1 is SGHRS, CDR2 YFSETQ. Trimming cost V 1 base and J 2 bases, with 14 bases left between them. The CDR3 is 16 residues long. This CDR3 is CASSLMAQVPTDTQYF. The CDR3 bases are TGCGCCAGCAGCTTGATGGCTCAAGTTCCCACAGATACGCAGTATTTT.

This clonotype was recorded many times. V and J are TRBV20-1 and TRBJ1-4, with 7 bases lining up with TRBD1. The germline gives CDR1 DFQATT, CDR2 SNEGSKA (reference sequence). The CDR3 is made up of 13 amino acids. The DNA for the CDR3 is TGCGGGCTACAGGGGTTCGTGAGTGAAAAACTGTTTTTT. This codes for CGLQGFVSEKLFF.

The chain combines TRBV6-2 or TRBV6-3 with TRBJ2-1; 9 positions match TRBD1. The CDR3 covers 16 residues. CDR1 is MNHEY and CDR2 is SVGEGT in the germline V gene. The V gene end was trimmed by 6 bases and the J gene end by 10 bases; junction bases not matched to a gene: 16. This CDR3 is CASSSVAGTGLKEQFF. The CDR3 DNA follows: TGTGCCAGCAGCTCCGTTGCCGGGACAGGGCTGAAGGAGCAGTTCTTC.

In its sample, this clonotype was seen a few times. The chain employs TRBV4-3 and TRBJ1-2; 9 bases agree with TRBD1. The CDR3 has 16 amino acids. Losses at the gene ends were 4 bases for V and 6 bases for J; bases not matched to a gene: 12. The germline gives CDR1 LGHNA, CDR2 YSLEER. CDR3 sequence (DNA): TGCGCCAGCAGCCCACCCTACGGACAGGGGAAGAATGGCTACACCTTC. It specifies CASSPPYGQGKNGYTF.

The chain has TRBV5-8 and TRBJ1-6; no clear D gene. The CDR3 spans 10 residues. V lost 4 bases and J 17 bases, leaving 10 bases between the germline ends. Per germline, CDR1 SGHTS and CDR2 YDEGEE. The CDR3 loop reads CASSASGVHF. The CDR3 nucleotides are TGTGCCAGCAGCGCCTCCGGGGTCCACTTT.

This clonotype was detected a few times. For the CDR3, the DNA is TGTGCCATCAGTCCCACTAGCGGGTACCAAGAGACCCAGTACTTC. The encoded protein is CAISPTSGYQETQYF. V gene TRBV10-3 combines with J gene TRBJ2-5, with 9 bases identical to TRBD2. Germline V gives CDR1 ENHRY, CDR2 SYGVKD. This CDR3 has 15 residues. Trimming cost V 5 bases and J 0 bases; bases outside gene matches: 4.

The rearrangement links TRBV19 to TRBJ2-7; tentative D call: TRBD1 (5 bases). The CDR3 has 18 amino acids. V lost 1 base and J 5 bases, leaving 24 bases between the germline ends. Germline CDR1 reads LNHDA; CDR2 reads SQIVND (reference sequence). The CDR3 region is CASSIVRDRRCRPNEQYV. The CDR3 nucleotides read TGTGCCAGTAGTATAGTCAGGGATCGTCGTTGTCGGCCCAACGAGCAGTACGTC.

This chain joins TRBV29-1 and TRBJ2-5; D perhaps matches TRBD2 (6 bases). The CDR3 contains 16 residues. Trimming took off 4 bases at V and 2 bases at J, with 20 bases between the two ends. Germline CDR1 reads SQVTM; CDR2 reads ANQGSEA. In nucleotides, the CDR3 is TGCAGCGTTGTGTGGTGGCGGGAATCCACACAAGAGACCCAGTACTTC. Translated: CSVVWWRESTQETQYF.

This clonotype was picked up a small number of times. The V and J genes are TRBV11-2 and TRBJ2-3; 9 nucleotides agree with TRBD1. Germline V gives CDR1 SGHAT, CDR2 FQNNGV. The CDR3 is 15 amino acids. V lost 5 bases and J lost 8; bases outside the gene matches: 11. In DNA, the CDR3 is TGTGCCAGCAGCGGGTGGACAGGGGAAGAAGGTACGCAGTATTTT. Translating it yields CASSGWTGEEGTQYF.

This chain uses TRBV4-3 with TRBJ2-3; possibly TRBD1 or TRBD2 for D (6 bases each). V was pared by 0 bases and J by 1 base, with 14 bases between. The V gene's germline CDR1 is LGHNA and CDR2 YSLEER. This CDR3 contains 17 residues. CDR3 amino acids: CASSQESRGDRTDTQYF. CDR3 in DNA: TGCGCCAGCAGCCAAGAAAGTAGGGGGGATCGCACAGATACGCAGTATTTT.

This clonotype was observed a few times. The CDR3 loop reads CASSQGEGAKNIQYF. Written as DNA, the CDR3 is TGCGCCAGCAGCCAAGGGGAGGGGGCCAAAAACATTCAGTACTTC. V is TRBV4-1 and J is TRBJ2-4; 7 nucleotides agree with TRBD2. From germline, CDR1 is MGHRA and CDR2 YSYEKL. V trimming: 1 base; J trimming: 1 base; junction bases outside the gene matches: 1. There are 15 residues in the CDR3.

The chain joins TRBV4-1 to TRBJ2-7, with D possibly TRBD2 on 6 matching bases. The CDR3 is made up of 15 amino acids. In germline, CDR1 is MGHRA, CDR2 YSYEKL. V lost 4 bases and J lost 0, with 13 bases in between. CDR3 in amino acids: CASSREDSPSYEQYF. The CDR3 DNA sequence: TGCGCCAGCAGCCGGGAGGACTCACCCTCCTACGAGCAGTACTTC.

In its sample, this clonotype was seen a few times. V gene TRBV7-9 combines with J gene TRBJ2-3, with 9 bases matching TRBD2. Germline V lookup: CDR1 SEHNR, CDR2 FQNEAQ (reference sequence). Trimming removed 7 bases from V and 3 bases from J; junction bases left unmatched: 11. The CDR3 sequence is 16 residues long. As DNA, the CDR3 is TGTGCCAGCATCAAGGCGGGTAGCGGGGGAACAGATACGCAGTATTTT. Translated, it gives CASIKAGSGGTDTQYF.

This clonotype was seen more than once but under ten times. The V gene is TRBV10-3, the J gene TRBJ2-2; TRBD1 matches 9 bases. The CDR3 spans 15 residues. J gave up 4 bases and V 6 bases, and 6 bases lay outside the gene matches. Germline lookup yields CDR1 ENHRY and CDR2 SYGVKD. The chain's CDR3 is CAISTGGVGTGELFF. In DNA, the CDR3 is TGTGCCATCAGCACAGGGGGCGTCGGCACCGGGGAGCTGTTTTTT.

This clonotype was counted a few times. The J gene is TRBJ1-1, the V gene TRBV5-1; D not certain. CDR1 and CDR2 from the germline V gene are SGHRS and YFSETQ. The CDR3 is 15 residues long. V was clipped by 1 base and J by 0 bases, with 10 bases between them. The CDR3 nucleotides read TGCGCCAGCAGCTTGTTTGCGGACCTGAACACTGAAGCTTTCTTT. It specifies CASSLFADLNTEAFF.

The V gene is TRBV10-3, the J gene TRBJ1-1; a weak D match, TRBD1 (5 bases). This CDR3 region has 13 residues. The germline CDR1 and CDR2 sequences are ENHRY and SYGVKD. Trimming cost V 7 bases and J 1 base, with 10 bases left between them. The CDR3 region has the DNA TGTGCCATCACCTTGGGGGGGAACACTGAAGCTTTCTTT. Residues: CAITLGGNTEAFF.

The chain links TRBV7-2 to TRBJ1-1; D is unresolved. The V gene lost 5 bases and the J gene lost 1 base, with 8 bases spanning the gap. This CDR3 has 13 residues. CDR1 and CDR2 from the germline V gene are SGHTA and FQGNSA. In DNA form, the CDR3 reads TGTGCCAGCAGCCACGGCAAGAACACTGAAGCTTTCTTT. This sequence encodes CASSHGKNTEAFF. Drawing the rest from reference TRBV7-2 and TRBJ1-1, the complete variable domain is GAGVSQSPSNKVTEKGKDVELRCDPISGHTALYWYRQSLGQGLEFLIYFQGNSAPDKSGLPSDRFSAERTGGSVSTLTIQRTQQEDSAVYLCASSHGKNTEAFFGQGTRLTVV.

The CDR3 loop is CASSYFTEAFF. CDR3 in DNA: TGTGCCAGCAGTTATTTCACTGAAGCTTTCTTT. The J gene is TRBJ1-1, the V gene TRBV6-2 or TRBV6-3; D is uncertain. Trimming removed 3 bases at V and 4 bases at J, with 3 bases between. The CDR3 has 11 residues. CDR1 MNHEY and CDR2 SVGEGT come from the germline V gene.

The table lists this clonotype with a few counts. The V and J genes are TRBV7-8 and TRBJ2-3, with 10 bases identical to TRBD2. The CDR3 spans 15 residues. Losses at the gene ends were 6 bases for V and 6 bases for J; bases not matched to a gene: 9. The germline V gene encodes CDR1 SGHVS and CDR2 FQNEAQ. The CDR3 sequence is CASRLPSGGGDTQYF. The CDR3 DNA reads as TGTGCCAGCAGACTCCCTAGCGGGGGCGGGGATACGCAGTATTTT.

This clonotype showed up just a few times. The chain links TRBV7-2 to TRBJ1-6; D not certain. The CDR3 has 17 amino acids. Germline V gene lookup returns CDR1 SGHTA and CDR2 FQGNSA. The V end was cut by 0 bases, the J end by 0 bases, with 9 bases between. CDR3 protein: CASSLAAQSSYNSPLHF. DNA of the CDR3: TGTGCCAGCAGCTTAGCGGCGCAGAGCTCCTATAATTCACCCCTCCACTTT.

This clonotype was recorded a few times. The conserved phenylalanine or tryptophan is not found at the CDR3 terminus, so this likely reflects a read error. The chain is built from TRBV9 and TRBJ1-1; TRBD1 matches 7 bases. From germline, CDR1 is SGDLS and CDR2 YYNGEE. With V trimmed by 2 bases and J by 5 bases, 9 bases remained unmatched. The CDR3 is 15 amino acids. In DNA form, the CDR3 reads TGTGCCAGCAGCGTGGGGAGTCCAGGGGGGACTGAAGCTTTCCTT. As protein: CASSVGSPGGTEAFL.